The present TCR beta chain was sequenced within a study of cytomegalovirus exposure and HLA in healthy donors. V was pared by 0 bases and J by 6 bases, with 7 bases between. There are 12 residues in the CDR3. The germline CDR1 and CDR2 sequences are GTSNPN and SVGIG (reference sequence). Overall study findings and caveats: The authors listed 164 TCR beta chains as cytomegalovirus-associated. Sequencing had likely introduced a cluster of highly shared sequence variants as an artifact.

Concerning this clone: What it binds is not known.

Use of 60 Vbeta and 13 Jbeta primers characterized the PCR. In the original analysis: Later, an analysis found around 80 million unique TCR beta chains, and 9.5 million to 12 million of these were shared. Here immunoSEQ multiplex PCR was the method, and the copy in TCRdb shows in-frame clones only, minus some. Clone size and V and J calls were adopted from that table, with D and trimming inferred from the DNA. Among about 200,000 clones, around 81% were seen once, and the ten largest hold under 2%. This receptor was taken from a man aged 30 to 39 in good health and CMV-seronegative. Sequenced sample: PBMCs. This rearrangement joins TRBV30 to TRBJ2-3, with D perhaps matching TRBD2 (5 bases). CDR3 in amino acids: CAWSVRGDTQYF. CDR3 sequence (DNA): TGTGCCTGGAGTGTACGAGGGGATACGCAGTATTTT.